This T cell receptor beta chain comes out of a study of T cell responses to AZD1222 COVID-19 vaccine. The data were produced by immunoSEQ multiplex PCR, yet TCRdb's version contains in-frame clones alone and is incomplete. Among approximately 110,000 clones listed, more than 75% were seen once. V was trimmed by 0 bases and J by 4 bases, leaving 21 bases between them. Germline loops: CDR1 LGHNA, CDR2 YNFKEQ. The length of the CDR3 is 18 residues. The rearrangement links TRBV4-2 to TRBJ1-1; possible D gene TRBD1, 6 bases. This receptor was identified in an adult who received the AZD1222 COVID-19 vaccine. The material sequenced was peripheral blood, taken 28 days after the second AZD1222 dose. The CDR3 coding sequence is TGTGCCAGCAGCCAAGATTGGTTAACGAGGCAGGGGCCCACTGAAGCTTTCTTT. It translates to CASSQDWLTRQGPTEAFF.